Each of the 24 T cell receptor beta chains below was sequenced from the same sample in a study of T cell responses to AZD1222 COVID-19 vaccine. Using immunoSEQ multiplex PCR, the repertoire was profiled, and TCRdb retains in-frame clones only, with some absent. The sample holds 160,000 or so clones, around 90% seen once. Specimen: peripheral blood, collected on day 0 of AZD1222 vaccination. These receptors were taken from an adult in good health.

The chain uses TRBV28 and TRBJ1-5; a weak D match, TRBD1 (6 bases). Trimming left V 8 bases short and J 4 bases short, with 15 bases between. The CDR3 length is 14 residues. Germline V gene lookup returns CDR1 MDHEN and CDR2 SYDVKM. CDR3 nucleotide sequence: TGTGCCAGCCACCGGCAGGGGCTGAATCAGCCCCAGCATTTT. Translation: CASHRQGLNQPQHF.

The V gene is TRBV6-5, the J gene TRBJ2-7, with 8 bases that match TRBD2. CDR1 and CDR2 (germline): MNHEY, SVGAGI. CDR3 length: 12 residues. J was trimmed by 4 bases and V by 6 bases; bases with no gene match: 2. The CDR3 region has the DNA TGTGCCAGCAGGCGGGAGGAGTACGAGCAGTACTTC. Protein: CASRREEYEQYF.

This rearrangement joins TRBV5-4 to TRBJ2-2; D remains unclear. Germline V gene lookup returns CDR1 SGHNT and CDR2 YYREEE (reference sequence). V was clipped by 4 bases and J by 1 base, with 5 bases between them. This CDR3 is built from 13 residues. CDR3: CASSPQNTGELFF. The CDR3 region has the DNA TGTGCCAGCAGCCCTCAGAACACCGGGGAGCTGTTTTTT. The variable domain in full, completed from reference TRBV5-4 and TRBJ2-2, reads ETGVTQSPTHLIKTRGQQVTLRCSSQSGHNTVSWYQQALGQGPQFIFQYYREEENGRGNFPPRFSGLQFPNYSSELNVNALELDDSALYLCASSPQNTGELFFGEGSRLTVL.

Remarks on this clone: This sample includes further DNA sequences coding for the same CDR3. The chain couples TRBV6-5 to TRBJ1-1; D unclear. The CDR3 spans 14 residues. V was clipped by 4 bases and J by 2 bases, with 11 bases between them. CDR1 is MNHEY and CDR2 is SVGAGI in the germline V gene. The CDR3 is CASSLNGINTEAFF. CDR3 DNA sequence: TGTGCCAGCAGTTTGAACGGTATTAACACTGAAGCTTTCTTT.

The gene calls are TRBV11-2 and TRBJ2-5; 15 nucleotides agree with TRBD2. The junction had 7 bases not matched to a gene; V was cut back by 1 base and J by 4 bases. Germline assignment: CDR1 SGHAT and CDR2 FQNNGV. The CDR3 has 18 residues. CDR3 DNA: TGTGCCAGCAGCTTAGGAGGACTAGCGGGAGGGCCGGGAGAGACCCAGTACTTC. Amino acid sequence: CASSLGGLAGGPGETQYF.

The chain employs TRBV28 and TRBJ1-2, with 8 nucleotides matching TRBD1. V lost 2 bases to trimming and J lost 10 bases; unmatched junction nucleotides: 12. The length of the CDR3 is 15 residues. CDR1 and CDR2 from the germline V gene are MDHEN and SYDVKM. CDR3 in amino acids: CASSLARIQGASYTF. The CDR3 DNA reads TGTGCCAGCAGTTTAGCCCGTATTCAGGGGGCCTCCTACACCTTC.

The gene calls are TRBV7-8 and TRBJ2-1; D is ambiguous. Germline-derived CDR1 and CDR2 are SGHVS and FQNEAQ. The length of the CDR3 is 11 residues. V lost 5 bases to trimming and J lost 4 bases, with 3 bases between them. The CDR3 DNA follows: TGTGCCAGCAGCGATTACAATGAGCAGTTCTTC. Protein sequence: CASSDYNEQFF.

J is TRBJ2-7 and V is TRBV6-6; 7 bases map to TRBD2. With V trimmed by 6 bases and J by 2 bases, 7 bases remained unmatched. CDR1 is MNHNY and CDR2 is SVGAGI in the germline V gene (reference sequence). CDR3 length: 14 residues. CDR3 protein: CASSPPGLTYEQYF. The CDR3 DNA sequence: TGTGCCAGCAGCCCCCCGGGACTAACCTACGAGCAGTACTTC.

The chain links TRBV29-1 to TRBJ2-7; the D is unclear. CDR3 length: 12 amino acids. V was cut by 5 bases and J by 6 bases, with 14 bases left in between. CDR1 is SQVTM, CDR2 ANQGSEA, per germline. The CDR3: CSVSVAEREQYF. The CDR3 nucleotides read TGCAGCGTTTCGGTGGCCGAACGCGAGCAGTACTTC.

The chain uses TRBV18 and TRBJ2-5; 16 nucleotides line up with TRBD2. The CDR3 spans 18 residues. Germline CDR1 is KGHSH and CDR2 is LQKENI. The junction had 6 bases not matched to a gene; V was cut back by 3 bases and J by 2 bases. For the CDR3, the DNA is TGTGCCAGCTCACCGGGACTAGCGGGAGGGCCGGAACAAGAGACCCAGTACTTC. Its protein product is CASSPGLAGGPEQETQYF. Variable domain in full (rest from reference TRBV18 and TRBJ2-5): NAGVMQNPRHLVRRRGQEARLRCSPMKGHSHVYWYRQLPEEGLKFMVYLQKENIIDESGMPKERFSAEFPKEGPSILRIQQVVRGDSAAYFCASSPGLAGGPEQETQYFGPGTRLLVL.

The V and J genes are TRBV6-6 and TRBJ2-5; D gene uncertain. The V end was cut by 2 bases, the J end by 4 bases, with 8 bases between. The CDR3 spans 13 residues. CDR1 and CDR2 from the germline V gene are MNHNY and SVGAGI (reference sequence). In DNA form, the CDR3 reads TGTGCCAGCAGTTACAGGCCCACAGAGACCCAGTACTTC. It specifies CASSYRPTETQYF.

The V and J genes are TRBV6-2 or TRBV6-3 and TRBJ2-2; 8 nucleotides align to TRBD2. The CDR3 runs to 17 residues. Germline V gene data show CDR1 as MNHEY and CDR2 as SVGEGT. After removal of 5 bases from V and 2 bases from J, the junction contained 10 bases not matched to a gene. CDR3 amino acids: CASSTPPSGLNTGELFF. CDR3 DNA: TGTGCCAGCAGTACGCCCCCTAGCGGGCTAAACACCGGGGAGCTGTTTTTT.

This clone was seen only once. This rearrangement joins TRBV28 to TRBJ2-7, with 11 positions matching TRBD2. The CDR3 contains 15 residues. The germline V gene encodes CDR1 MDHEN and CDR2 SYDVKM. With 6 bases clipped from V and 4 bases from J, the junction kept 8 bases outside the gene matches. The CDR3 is CASSQVVAGGYEQYF. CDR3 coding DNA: TGTGCCAGCAGCCAAGTGGTAGCGGGAGGGTACGAGCAGTACTTC.

The CDR3 protein is CASSDVGLAGDIDTQYF. The DNA for the CDR3 is TGTGCCAGCAGTGACGTAGGACTAGCGGGAGATATAGATACGCAGTATTTT. V gene TRBV6-2 or TRBV6-3 combines with J gene TRBJ2-3, with 13 bases aligning to TRBD2. Germline lookup yields CDR1 MNHEY and CDR2 SVGEGT. J was trimmed by 5 bases and V by 5 bases; bases with no gene match: 10. The CDR3 runs to 17 residues.

The CDR3 protein is CASSGGTSGNTIYF. The CDR3 DNA reads TGCGCCAGCAGCGGCGGGACATCTGGAAACACCATATATTTT. The genes are TRBV5-1 and TRBJ1-3; maybe TRBD1 (6 bases). This CDR3 has 14 amino acids. From germline, CDR1 is SGHRS and CDR2 YFSETQ. V was cut by 4 bases and J by 1 base, with 9 bases left in between.

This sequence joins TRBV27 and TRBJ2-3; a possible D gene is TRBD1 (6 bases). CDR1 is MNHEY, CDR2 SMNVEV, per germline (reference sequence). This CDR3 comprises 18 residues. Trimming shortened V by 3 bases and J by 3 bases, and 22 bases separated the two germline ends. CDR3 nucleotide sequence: TGTGCCAGCAGTTTTTCCCGAACAGGGCTAATAAAGACAGATACGCAGTATTTT. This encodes CASSFSRTGLIKTDTQYF.

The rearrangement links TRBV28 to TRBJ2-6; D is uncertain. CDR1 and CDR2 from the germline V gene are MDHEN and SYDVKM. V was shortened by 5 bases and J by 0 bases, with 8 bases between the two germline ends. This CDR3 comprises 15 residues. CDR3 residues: CASSIGSSGANVLTF. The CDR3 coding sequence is TGTGCCAGCAGTATAGGTAGCTCTGGGGCCAACGTCCTGACTTTC.

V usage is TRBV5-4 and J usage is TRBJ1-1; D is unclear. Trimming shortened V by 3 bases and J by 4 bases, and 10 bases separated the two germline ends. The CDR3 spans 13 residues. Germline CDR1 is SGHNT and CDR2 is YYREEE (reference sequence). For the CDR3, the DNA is TGTGCCAGCAGCTCACCGGCGGGCACTGAAGCTTTCTTT. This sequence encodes CASSSPAGTEAFF.

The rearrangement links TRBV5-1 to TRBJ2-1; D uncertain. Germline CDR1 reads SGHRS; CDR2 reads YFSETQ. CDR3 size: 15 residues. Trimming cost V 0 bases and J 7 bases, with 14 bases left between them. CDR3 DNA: TGCGCCAGCAGCTTGGTGATAGGGTCCCGGAATGAGCAGTTCTTC. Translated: CASSLVIGSRNEQFF. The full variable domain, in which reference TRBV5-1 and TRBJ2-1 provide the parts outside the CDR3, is KAGVTQTPRYLIKTRGQQVTLSCSPISGHRSVSWYQQTPGQGLQFLFEYFSETQRNKGNFPGRFSGRQFSNSRSEMNVSTLELGDSALYLCASSLVIGSRNEQFFGPGTRLTVL.

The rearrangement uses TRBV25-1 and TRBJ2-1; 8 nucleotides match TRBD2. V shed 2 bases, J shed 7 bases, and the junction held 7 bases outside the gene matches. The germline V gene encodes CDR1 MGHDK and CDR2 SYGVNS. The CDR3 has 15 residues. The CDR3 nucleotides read TGTGCCAGCAGTGAACAAGCGGGAGTTTATAATGAGCAGTTCTTC. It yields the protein CASSEQAGVYNEQFF.

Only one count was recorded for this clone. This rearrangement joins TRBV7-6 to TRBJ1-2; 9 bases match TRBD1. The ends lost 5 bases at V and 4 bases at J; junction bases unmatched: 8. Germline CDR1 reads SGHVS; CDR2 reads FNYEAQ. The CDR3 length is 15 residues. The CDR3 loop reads CASSPWTGASYGYTF. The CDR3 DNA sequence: TGTGCCAGCAGCCCGTGGACAGGGGCTAGCTATGGCTACACCTTC.

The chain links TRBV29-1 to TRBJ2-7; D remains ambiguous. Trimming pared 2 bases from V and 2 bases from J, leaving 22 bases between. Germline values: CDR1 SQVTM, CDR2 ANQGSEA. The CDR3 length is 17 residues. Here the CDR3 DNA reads TGCAGCGTTGAATTATTCTTAGGCAGGACCACTACCTACGAGCAGTACTTC. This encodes CSVELFLGRTTTYEQYF.

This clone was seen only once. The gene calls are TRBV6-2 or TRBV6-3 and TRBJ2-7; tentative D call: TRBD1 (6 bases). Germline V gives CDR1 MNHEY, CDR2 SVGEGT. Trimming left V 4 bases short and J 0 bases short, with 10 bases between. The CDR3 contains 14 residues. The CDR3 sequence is CASSSTGASYEQYF. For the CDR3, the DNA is TGTGCCAGCAGTTCGACAGGAGCCTCCTACGAGCAGTACTTC.

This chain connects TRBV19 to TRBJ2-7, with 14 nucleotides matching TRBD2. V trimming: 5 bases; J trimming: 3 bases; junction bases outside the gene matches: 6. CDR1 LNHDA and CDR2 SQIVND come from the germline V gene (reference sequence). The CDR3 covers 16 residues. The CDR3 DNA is TGTGCCAGTAGTCCTTGGACTAGCGGGAGGATCTACGAGCAGTACTTC. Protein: CASSPWTSGRIYEQYF.